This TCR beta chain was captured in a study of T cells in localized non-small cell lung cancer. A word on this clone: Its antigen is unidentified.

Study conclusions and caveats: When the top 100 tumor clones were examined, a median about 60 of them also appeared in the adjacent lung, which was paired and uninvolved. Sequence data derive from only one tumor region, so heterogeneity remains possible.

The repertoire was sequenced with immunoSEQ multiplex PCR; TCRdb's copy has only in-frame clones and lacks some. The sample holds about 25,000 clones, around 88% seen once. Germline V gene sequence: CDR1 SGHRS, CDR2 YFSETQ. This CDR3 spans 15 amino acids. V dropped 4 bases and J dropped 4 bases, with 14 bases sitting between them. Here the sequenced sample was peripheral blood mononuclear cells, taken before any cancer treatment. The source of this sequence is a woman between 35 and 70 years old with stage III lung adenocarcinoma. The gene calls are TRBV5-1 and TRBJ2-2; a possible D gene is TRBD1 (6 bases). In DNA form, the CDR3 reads TGCGCCAGCAGCCTCGGGACACACCTCACCGGGGAGCTGTTTTTT. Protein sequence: CASSLGTHLTGELFF.